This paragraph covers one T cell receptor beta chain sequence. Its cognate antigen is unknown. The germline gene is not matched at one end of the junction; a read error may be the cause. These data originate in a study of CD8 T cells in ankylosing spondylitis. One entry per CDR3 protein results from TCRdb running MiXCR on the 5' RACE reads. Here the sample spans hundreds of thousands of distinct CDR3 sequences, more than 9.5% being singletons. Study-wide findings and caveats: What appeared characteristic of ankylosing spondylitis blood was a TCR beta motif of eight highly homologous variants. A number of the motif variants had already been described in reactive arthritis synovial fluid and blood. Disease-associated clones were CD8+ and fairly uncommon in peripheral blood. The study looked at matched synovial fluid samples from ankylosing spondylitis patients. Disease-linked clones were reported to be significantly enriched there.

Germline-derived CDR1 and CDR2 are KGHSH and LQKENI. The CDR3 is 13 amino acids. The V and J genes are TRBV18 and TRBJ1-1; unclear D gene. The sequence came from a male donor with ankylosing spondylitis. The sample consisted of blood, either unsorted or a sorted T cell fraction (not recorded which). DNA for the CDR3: TGTGCCAGCTCACTCAGACGGAACTCTGAAGCTTTCTTT. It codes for CASSLRRNSEAFF.